These 32 T cell receptor beta chains were all obtained from the same sample, sequenced in a study of cytomegalovirus exposure and HLA in healthy donors. PCR involved 60 Vbeta and 13 Jbeta primers. The protocol was immunoSEQ multiplex PCR, while the TCRdb copy is restricted to in-frame clones and leaves out a portion. Seen here are 130,000 to 150,000 clones, roughly four fifths observed once, and the top ten hold approximately 4.9%. The material sequenced was PBMCs. The receptors originated from a woman aged 45-65 years in good health and CMV-seronegative.

The chain has TRBV19 and TRBJ2-1; possibly TRBD2 for D (6 bases). The CDR3 contains 13 residues. Germline V lookup: CDR1 LNHDA, CDR2 SQIVND (reference sequence). The V and J ends lost 7 bases and 7 bases respectively, with 14 bases between them. CDR3 sequence (DNA): TGTGCCAGTACCGGGACTTTGGGGAATGAGCAGTTCTTC. Its translation is CASTGTLGNEQFF.

Only a few counts were recorded for this clone. This chain joins TRBV10-1 and TRBJ2-7; 7 bases fit TRBD1. The germline V gene has CDR1 WNHNN and CDR2 SYGVQD (reference sequence). The CDR3 totals 14 residues. Trimming removed 8 bases from V and 0 bases from J; junction bases left unmatched: 7. The CDR3 DNA reads TGCGCCAGCGCACCGGGACAGAGCTCCTACGAGCAGTACTTC. It yields the protein CASAPGQSSYEQYF.

The chain uses TRBV7-3 and TRBJ2-1; TRBD2 aligns across 8 bases. The CDR3 is 17 amino acids. The V segment lost 3 bases and the J segment 0 bases; nucleotides outside the gene matches: 7. The germline V gene has CDR1 SGHTA and CDR2 FQGTGA. CDR3 DNA sequence: TGTGCCAGCAGCTTCCCCAGCGGGGGTGACTCCTACAATGAGCAGTTCTTC. This sequence encodes CASSFPSGGDSYNEQFF.

V gene TRBV5-6 combines with J gene TRBJ2-7; 14 bases fit TRBD2. Germline-derived CDR1 and CDR2 are SGHDT and YYEEEE. The V segment lost 2 bases and the J segment 2 bases; nucleotides outside the gene matches: 6. This CDR3 comprises 17 residues. CDR3 sequence: CASSFSGTSGGPYEQYF. The DNA for the CDR3 is TGTGCCAGCAGCTTTTCCGGGACTAGCGGGGGCCCCTACGAGCAGTACTTC.

The gene calls are TRBV5-1 and TRBJ2-2; the match to TRBD1 covers 10 bases. Losses at the gene ends were 4 bases for V and 4 bases for J; bases not matched to a gene: 4. The CDR3 spans 15 residues. In germline, CDR1 is SGHRS, CDR2 YFSETQ. CDR3 residues: CASSSGQGGTGELFF. The CDR3 coding sequence is TGCGCCAGCAGCAGCGGACAGGGGGGCACCGGGGAGCTGTTTTTT.

The rearrangement links TRBV4-2 to TRBJ1-5; weak D call: TRBD1 (6 bases). CDR1 LGHNA and CDR2 YNFKEQ come from the germline V gene. Trimming removed 0 bases at V and 6 bases at J, with 12 bases between. The CDR3 is made up of 15 amino acids. CDR3 residues: CASSQDHRVSQPQHF. CDR3 bases: TGTGCCAGCAGCCAAGATCACAGGGTTAGTCAGCCCCAGCATTTT.

Within the sample, this clone is medium-sized. The J gene is TRBJ1-2, the V gene TRBV7-9; TRBD1 matches at 8 bases. The CDR3 runs to 10 residues. CDR1 and CDR2 from the germline V gene are SEHNR and FQNEAQ (reference sequence). The CDR3 region has the DNA TGTGCTAGCGGACAGGGTGGCTACACCTTC. Its translation is CASGQGGYTF.

About this clone: A clone one base away is much larger, so this may be a read error. The rearrangement joins TRBV4-2 to TRBJ2-1, with TRBD2 matching over 7 bases. Germline V gives CDR1 LGHNA, CDR2 YNFKEQ. The CDR3 extends over 16 amino acids. With V trimmed by 0 bases and J by 4 bases, 6 bases remained unmatched. The chain's CDR3 is CASSQEVWRGYNEQFF. The CDR3 nucleotides read TGTGCCAGCAGCCAAGAGGTGTGGCGGGGGTACAATGAGCAGTTCTTC.

The J gene is TRBJ2-2, the V gene TRBV29-1; 12 bases match TRBD1. The CDR3 extends over 19 amino acids. The ends lost 7 bases at V and 6 bases at J; junction bases unmatched: 21. In germline, CDR1 is SQVTM, CDR2 ANQGSEA. The CDR3 sequence: CSAARGDRGREGYAGELFF. The CDR3 DNA is TGCAGCGCCGCCCGGGGGGACAGGGGGCGAGAGGGGTACGCCGGGGAGCTGTTTTTT.

This sequence joins TRBV5-1 and TRBJ1-2; unclear D gene. The V and J ends lost 7 bases and 8 bases respectively, with 6 bases between them. Germline loops: CDR1 SGHRS, CDR2 YFSETQ. The CDR3 covers 9 residues. The CDR3 protein is CASSRGYTF. CDR3 coding DNA: TGCGCCAGCTCCCGGGGCTACACCTTC.

This sequence joins TRBV19 and TRBJ1-1; 7 positions agree with TRBD1. Per germline, CDR1 LNHDA and CDR2 SQIVND (reference sequence). This CDR3 is built from 15 residues. V lost 4 bases and J lost 1; bases outside the gene matches: 6. CDR3 region: CASSTQRTGNTEAFF. The CDR3 bases are TGTGCCAGTAGTACTCAGCGGACAGGGAACACTGAAGCTTTCTTT.

This sequence joins TRBV10-3 and TRBJ2-1; the match to TRBD1 covers 8 bases. J gave up 1 base and V 3 bases, and 11 bases lay outside the gene matches. In germline, CDR1 is ENHRY, CDR2 SYGVKD. There are 18 residues in the CDR3. The CDR3 DNA sequence: TGTGCCATCAGTGATCCGAGACAGGGGTCGTCGTCCTACAATGAGCAGTTCTTC. Residues: CAISDPRQGSSSYNEQFF.

The chain recombines TRBV25-1 with TRBJ2-5; TRBD2 matches 9 bases. The J call is in doubt because the DNA end fits TRBJ2-7 better. From germline, CDR1 is MGHDK and CDR2 SYGVNS. The CDR3 extends over 14 amino acids. This CDR3 reads CASSVRAGGYEQYF. DNA of the CDR3: TGTGCCAGCAGTGTCCGAGCGGGAGGTTACGAGCAGTACTTC.

The J gene is TRBJ2-3, the V gene TRBV4-2; D remains unclear. The germline gives CDR1 LGHNA, CDR2 YNFKEQ. The V and J ends lost 0 bases and 2 bases respectively, with 12 bases between them. There are 16 residues in the CDR3. The CDR3 bases are TGTGCCAGCAGCCAAGAGTCCCACAGCTTCACAGATACGCAGTATTTT. This codes for CASSQESHSFTDTQYF.

CDR3 protein: CASSLFGRGSYNEQFF. As DNA, the CDR3 is TGTGCCAGCAGCTTGTTCGGCAGGGGTTCCTACAATGAGCAGTTCTTC. The chain employs TRBV5-6 and TRBJ2-1; tentatively, D is TRBD1 (6 bases). V was pared by 1 base and J by 1 base, with 12 bases between. The germline V gene has CDR1 SGHDT and CDR2 YYEEEE. The CDR3 sequence is 16 residues long.

The genes are TRBV19 and TRBJ2-5; 7 bases match TRBD1. Germline V gives CDR1 LNHDA, CDR2 SQIVND (reference sequence). The CDR3 is made up of 14 amino acids. V shed 5 bases, J shed 1 base, and the junction held 4 bases outside the gene matches. CDR3 bases: TGTGCCAGTAGTCCTACAGGGGCCCAAGAGACCCAGTACTTC. Translation gives CASSPTGAQETQYF.

This chain joins TRBV9 and TRBJ1-5; 8 nucleotides line up with TRBD1. CDR1 SGDLS and CDR2 YYNGEE come from the germline V gene. This CDR3 region has 19 residues. The V gene end was trimmed by 2 bases and the J gene end by 0 bases; junction bases not matched to a gene: 13. The CDR3 is CASSVLTGAKTDSNQPQHF. The CDR3 nucleotides read TGTGCCAGCAGCGTCCTGACAGGGGCTAAGACCGATAGCAATCAGCCCCAGCATTTT.

This clone turned up a few times. This chain joins TRBV7-2 and TRBJ1-2, with D perhaps TRBD1 (5 bases). Germline values: CDR1 SGHTA, CDR2 FQGNSA. Trimming removed 5 bases at V and 2 bases at J, with 18 bases between. The CDR3 extends over 16 amino acids. CDR3 loop: CASSAAFGGRNYGYTF. The CDR3 DNA reads as TGTGCCAGCAGCGCAGCTTTTGGGGGGAGGAACTATGGCTACACCTTC.

The V call is TRBV9, the J call TRBJ1-5; the D gene is possibly TRBD1 (6 bases). Per germline, CDR1 SGDLS and CDR2 YYNGEE. Trimming left V 0 bases short and J 4 bases short, with 11 bases between. This CDR3 has 15 residues. The CDR3 protein is CASSVGYRENQPQHF. CDR3 sequence (DNA): TGTGCCAGCAGCGTAGGGTACAGGGAGAATCAGCCCCAGCATTTT.

This rearrangement joins TRBV10-2 to TRBJ1-2, with TRBD1 as a possible D gene (5 bases). This CDR3 spans 13 amino acids. Germline V lookup: CDR1 WSHSY, CDR2 SAAADI. Between the trimmed V and J ends, which lost 3 bases and 4 bases, there was a span of 9 bases. This CDR3 reads CASSEGVLYGYTF. CDR3 DNA sequence: TGCGCCAGCAGTGAAGGGGTGCTCTATGGCTACACCTTC.

The V and J genes are TRBV19 and TRBJ1-1, with D unclear. Germline CDR1 LNHDA, CDR2 SQIVND (reference sequence). Trimming cost V 3 bases and J 0 bases, with 14 bases left between them. The CDR3 has 16 amino acids. CDR3 nucleotides: TGTGCCAGTAGTATTGCAGGAGGAGTTATGAACACTGAAGCTTTCTTT. Encoded protein: CASSIAGGVMNTEAFF.

This clone was detected a few times. The chain has TRBV7-2 and TRBJ2-7; 9 bases match TRBD1. The V segment lost 2 bases and the J segment 6 bases; nucleotides outside the gene matches: 8. This CDR3 has 15 amino acids. Germline V lookup: CDR1 SGHTA, CDR2 FQGNSA. CDR3 region: CASSLRTGAAGEQYF. CDR3 nucleotide sequence: TGTGCCAGCAGCTTAAGGACAGGGGCCGCGGGCGAGCAGTACTTC.

The chain employs TRBV19 and TRBJ2-7; TRBD1 might be the D (6 bases). Trimming took 0 bases from V and 3 from J, leaving 9 bases between them. The CDR3 consists of 14 residues. Germline CDR1 LNHDA, CDR2 SQIVND (reference sequence). The CDR3 here is CASSIDKGGYEQYF. The CDR3 nucleotides are TGTGCCAGTAGTATAGATAAAGGGGGCTACGAGCAGTACTTC.

The sample holds a few counts of this clone. The chain has TRBV25-1 and TRBJ2-7, with unresolved D. Germline lookup yields CDR1 MGHDK and CDR2 SYGVNS. The CDR3 length is 12 residues. V was clipped by 1 base and J by 6 bases, with 7 bases between them. The CDR3 reads CASSELNGEQYF. The CDR3 DNA reads as TGTGCCAGCAGTGAATTGAACGGCGAGCAGTACTTC.

The rearrangement joins TRBV6-6 to TRBJ1-3; D unclear. The V end lost 6 bases, the J end lost 0 bases, and 12 bases lay between the germline ends. The CDR3 spans 15 residues. Per the germline V gene, CDR1 is MNHNY and CDR2 is SVGAGI (reference sequence). The DNA for the CDR3 is TGTGCCAGCAGCTACGACGGGAGCTCTGGAAACACCATATATTTT. This gives the protein CASSYDGSSGNTIYF.

The chain uses TRBV7-8 and TRBJ2-5; TRBD2 might be the D (6 bases). CDR1 and CDR2 (germline): SGHVS, FQNEAQ. This CDR3 comprises 16 residues. V lost 4 bases to trimming and J lost 5 bases, with 20 bases between them. The CDR3 DNA reads TGTGCCAGCAGCTCACGGGCGGGGACCGTCCAGGAGACCCAGTACTTC. As protein: CASSSRAGTVQETQYF.

The V and J genes are TRBV29-1 and TRBJ2-7; TRBD1 agrees at 9 bases. The V gene's germline CDR1 is SQVTM and CDR2 ANQGSEA. The CDR3 loop spans 14 amino acids. Unmatched junction bases numbered 10, after V lost 6 bases and J lost 4 bases. The CDR3 loop is CSVAGTGMFYEQYF. In nucleotides, the CDR3 is TGCAGCGTCGCCGGGACAGGGATGTTTTACGAGCAGTACTTC.

This chain uses TRBV19 with TRBJ1-1; D might be TRBD1 (5 bases). The CDR3 is made up of 15 amino acids. Germline CDR1 is LNHDA and CDR2 is SQIVND (reference sequence). The ends were cut back, 7 bases at V and 2 bases at J, with 17 bases in the middle. In nucleotides, the CDR3 is TGTGCCAGTACTAAGCGGGGGTCGGTAAACACTGAAGCTTTCTTT. As protein: CASTKRGSVNTEAFF.

This clone was recorded once. The J gene is TRBJ1-4, the V gene TRBV27; D may be TRBD1 (5 bases). This CDR3 comprises 13 residues. V was shortened by 6 bases and J by 8 bases, with 13 bases between the two germline ends. The germline gives CDR1 MNHEY, CDR2 SMNVEV (reference sequence). CDR3 loop: CASRAGHREKLFF. CDR3 nucleotide sequence: TGTGCCAGCAGGGCGGGGCATCGAGAAAAACTGTTTTTT. The full variable domain, its missing parts supplied by reference TRBV27 and TRBJ1-4, is EAQVTQNPRYLITVTGKKLTVTCSQNMNHEYMSWYRQDPGLGLRQIYYSMNVEVTDKGDVPEGYKVSRKEKRNFPLILESPSPNQTSLYFCASRAGHREKLFFGSGTQLSVL.

The CDR3 spells CASSIRQGGNEQFF. CDR3 sequence (DNA): TGTGCCAGTAGTATTCGGCAGGGGGGCAATGAGCAGTTCTTC. J is TRBJ2-1 and V is TRBV19, with D perhaps TRBD1 (7 bases). The ends were cut back, 3 bases at V and 6 bases at J, with 12 bases in the middle. The V gene's germline CDR1 is LNHDA and CDR2 SQIVND (reference sequence). The CDR3 consists of 14 residues. Full variable domain (remainder filled in from reference TRBV19 and TRBJ2-1): DGGITQSPKYLFRKEGQNVTLSCEQNLNHDAMYWYRQDPGQGLRLIYYSQIVNDFQKGDIAEGYSVSREKKESFPLTVTSAQKNPTAFYLCASSIRQGGNEQFFGPGTRLTVL.

The CDR3 DNA reads TGTGCCAGTAAACTGACAGGGAACACTGAAGCTTTCTTT. It encodes CASKLTGNTEAFF. The chain carries TRBV19 and TRBJ1-1; D might be TRBD1 (6 bases). Germline CDR1 is LNHDA and CDR2 is SQIVND (reference sequence). V lost 7 bases and J lost 1, with 10 bases in between. This CDR3 region has 13 residues.

The gene calls are TRBV15 and TRBJ2-3; no clear D gene. This CDR3 comprises 17 residues. Germline CDR1 is LNHNV and CDR2 is YYDKDF (reference sequence). Trimming left V 1 base short and J 0 bases short, with 14 bases between. CDR3 in amino acids: CATSRVPGEISTDTQYF. CDR3 nucleotide sequence: TGTGCCACCAGCAGAGTCCCAGGCGAGATTAGCACAGATACGCAGTATTTT.